Listed here are 12 T cell receptor beta chains from one sample, sequenced in a study of blood T cell repertoires in COVID-19. Profiling relied on immunoSEQ multiplex PCR, and the TCRdb table lists in-frame clones only, not all of them. Of over 200,000 clones in the sample, approximately 90% were seen once. The sequencing sample was made of PBMCs or T cells enriched from blood (not recorded which). These receptors originate from a man younger than 45 who had recovered from COVID-19.

This clone occurred a few times. V gene TRBV5-8 combines with J gene TRBJ2-7; D ambiguous. Germline V gene sequence: CDR1 SGHTS, CDR2 YDEGEE. The length of the CDR3 is 12 residues. Deletions cut 3 bases from V and 3 bases from J, with 7 bases between. DNA of the CDR3: TGTGCCAGCAGCTCCCCGGTCTACGAGCAGTACTTC. Its protein product is CASSSPVYEQYF.

This chain connects TRBV28 to TRBJ1-1, with 8 bases that match TRBD1. Germline V gene data show CDR1 as MDHEN and CDR2 as SYDVKM. The CDR3 loop spans 16 amino acids. V lost 7 bases, J lost 5 bases, and 15 bases stayed unmatched. The chain's CDR3 is CASTSGNGQGGTEAFF. The CDR3 nucleotides read TGTGCCAGCACATCGGGAAACGGACAGGGAGGGACTGAAGCTTTCTTT.

The chain links TRBV11-2 to TRBJ1-2; D is undetermined. The ends were cut back, 0 bases at V and 7 bases at J, with 9 bases in the middle. CDR3 length equals 13 residues. Germline V gene sequence: CDR1 SGHAT, CDR2 FQNNGV. CDR3 sequence reads: CASSLEGRGGYTF. CDR3 coding DNA: TGTGCCAGCAGCTTAGAGGGTCGGGGTGGCTACACCTTC.

J is TRBJ1-4 and V is TRBV28, with 7 positions matching TRBD1. The CDR3 has 15 residues. Germline assignment: CDR1 MDHEN and CDR2 SYDVKM. Trimming removed 6 bases from V and 0 bases from J; junction bases left unmatched: 4. CDR3 loop: CASRLDRATNEKLFF. CDR3 in DNA: TGTGCCAGCAGACTAGACAGGGCAACTAATGAAAAACTGTTTTTT. Full variable domain (remainder filled in from reference TRBV28 and TRBJ1-4): DVKVTQSSRYLVKRTGEKVFLECVQDMDHENMFWYRQDPGLGLRLIYFSYDVKMKEKGDIPEGYSVSREKKERFSLILESASTNQTSMYLCASRLDRATNEKLFFGSGTQLSVL.

The genes are TRBV28 and TRBJ2-7; D may be TRBD2 (7 bases). CDR3 length equals 16 residues. The germline V gene encodes CDR1 MDHEN and CDR2 SYDVKM. The V end lost 0 bases, the J end lost 1 base, and 13 bases lay between the germline ends. The DNA of the CDR3 is TGTGCCAGCAGTTTATGGGGCAGGGGAGGGTCCTACGAGCAGTACTTC. The encoded protein is CASSLWGRGGSYEQYF.

The rearrangement uses TRBV21-1 and TRBJ1-5. TRBV21-1 is described as a pseudogene. This CDR3 contains 15 residues. The CDR3 region is CASARGLLSNQPQHF. CDR3 coding DNA: TGTGCCAGCGCTCGGGGACTTCTGAGCAATCAGCCCCAGCATTTT.

The rearrangement uses TRBV19 and TRBJ2-1, with TRBD2 matching 7 bases. From germline, CDR1 is LNHDA and CDR2 SQIVND (reference sequence). Trimming at V came to 5 bases and at J to 4 bases, leaving 11 bases not matched to a gene. The CDR3 runs 16 residues. CDR3: CASSPRPRLAYNEQFF. The CDR3 DNA reads as TGTGCCAGTAGTCCCAGACCTCGACTAGCTTACAATGAGCAGTTCTTC.

A few counts support this clone. The CDR3 sequence: CASSFLTGFINEQFF. CDR3 in DNA: TGTGCCAGCAGTTTCCTGACAGGATTCATCAATGAGCAGTTCTTC. The chain links TRBV27 to TRBJ2-1, with D perhaps matching TRBD1 (6 bases). CDR3 length: 15 amino acids. Germline CDR1 reads MNHEY; CDR2 reads SMNVEV (reference sequence). V lost 3 bases and J lost 6, with 15 bases in between.

The V call is TRBV2, the J call TRBJ1-2; 10 positions agree with TRBD1. Looked up from germline, CDR1 is SNHLY and CDR2 is FYNNEI. Losses at the gene ends were 6 bases for V and 8 bases for J; bases not matched to a gene: 6. The CDR3 is 13 residues long. The CDR3, as DNA: TGTGCCAGCAGATCGGACAGGGGGGACGGCTACACCTTC. Translating gives CASRSDRGDGYTF.

This clone was recorded once. This chain uses TRBV6-5 with TRBJ1-2; D perhaps matches TRBD1 (6 bases). The CDR3 contains 14 residues. Trimming shortened V by 4 bases and J by 2 bases, and 11 bases separated the two germline ends. Germline loops: CDR1 MNHEY, CDR2 SVGAGI. The CDR3 here is CASSFPGHNYGYTF. Here the CDR3 DNA reads TGTGCCAGCAGTTTTCCGGGACACAACTATGGCTACACCTTC.

The J gene is TRBJ1-5, the V gene TRBV28; D is undetermined. The CDR3 totals 15 residues. Between the trimmed V and J ends, which lost 3 bases and 0 bases, there was a span of 9 bases. Germline V gene sequence: CDR1 MDHEN, CDR2 SYDVKM. The CDR3 protein is CASSLRGNSNQPQHF. In nucleotides, the CDR3 is TGTGCCAGCAGTTTGCGAGGGAATAGCAATCAGCCCCAGCATTTT. The whole variable domain, remainder taken from reference TRBV28 and TRBJ1-5, is DVKVTQSSRYLVKRTGEKVFLECVQDMDHENMFWYRQDPGLGLRLIYFSYDVKMKEKGDIPEGYSVSREKKERFSLILESASTNQTSMYLCASSLRGNSNQPQHFGDGTRLSIL.

The chain employs TRBV6-2 or TRBV6-3 and TRBJ2-1, with 8 bases lining up with TRBD1. Trimming removed 6 bases from V and 6 bases from J; junction bases left unmatched: 16. The CDR3 is made up of 17 amino acids. CDR1 is MNHEY, CDR2 SVGEGT, per germline. CDR3 nucleotide sequence: TGTGCCAGCAGCCGCGGACAGGGTTCAATGGTGATCAATGAGCAGTTCTTC. It encodes CASSRGQGSMVINEQFF.